This T cell receptor (beta chain) was recovered during a study of blood T cell repertoires in COVID-19. Here immunoSEQ multiplex PCR was the method, and the copy in TCRdb shows in-frame clones only, minus some. The sample comprises a few hundred thousand clones, roughly nine tenths of which are singletons, and around 3.6% rests with the top ten. The CDR3 covers 13 residues. V gave up 4 bases and J gave up 5 bases, with 8 bases separating them. Germline loops: CDR1 SGHAT, CDR2 FQDESV (reference sequence). The sequence was obtained from a man between 18 and 35 years old with active or convalescent COVID-19. The rearrangement uses TRBV11-1 and TRBJ2-2, with D perhaps matching TRBD2 (6 bases). The sample comprised peripheral blood. CDR3 amino acids: CASSSTRTGELFF. As DNA, the CDR3 is TGTGCCAGCAGCTCGACTAGAACCGGGGAGCTGTTTTTT.